The clone carrying this T cell receptor beta chain was counted only a few times. No antigen is known for it. The data stem from a study of T cell repertoires in cytomegalovirus infection. In the study overall: The study used recently identified HLA-C-restricted and well-studied HLA-B-restricted CMV epitopes. Both a matching HLA type and CMV infection were indicated by public TCR beta signatures.

TCRdb reprocessed the reads via MiXCR and lists one record per CDR3 protein. Of hundreds of thousands of distinct CDR3 sequences in the sample, around a third are singletons; the top ten hold 15% to 20%. The CDR3 spans 16 residues. Germline CDR1 is DFQATT and CDR2 is SNEGSKA (reference sequence). The V and J ends lost 4 bases and 7 bases, in that order; junction bases with no gene match: 12. Study-level points and caveats: CMV carriers with the relevant HLA were identified by cumulative public TCR beta family frequency. The study found HLA-C-restricted CMV-specific TCR beta clonotypes dominating the ex vivo response.

The V call is TRBV20-1, the J call TRBJ2-1, with 11 bases that match TRBD2. The receptor comes from a human donor in good health (CMV status not recorded). Some clones in this sample may be carry-over from other donors' samples. This specimen consisted of cultured PBMCs, obtained from culture after CMV antigen stimulation. The CDR3 spells CSATGVAGGDRNEQFF. As DNA, the CDR3 is TGCAGTGCTACCGGGGTAGCGGGGGGGGATAGGAATGAGCAGTTCTTC.